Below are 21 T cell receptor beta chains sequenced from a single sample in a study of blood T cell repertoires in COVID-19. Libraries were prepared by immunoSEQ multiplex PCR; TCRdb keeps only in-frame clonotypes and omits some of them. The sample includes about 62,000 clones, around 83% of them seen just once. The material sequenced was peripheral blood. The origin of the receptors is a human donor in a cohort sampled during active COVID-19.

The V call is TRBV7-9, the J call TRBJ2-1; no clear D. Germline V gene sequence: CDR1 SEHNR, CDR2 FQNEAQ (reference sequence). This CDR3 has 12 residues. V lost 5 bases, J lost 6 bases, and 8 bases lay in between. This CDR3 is CASSPRINEQFF. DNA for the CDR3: TGTGCCAGCAGCCCCAGAATCAATGAGCAGTTCTTC.

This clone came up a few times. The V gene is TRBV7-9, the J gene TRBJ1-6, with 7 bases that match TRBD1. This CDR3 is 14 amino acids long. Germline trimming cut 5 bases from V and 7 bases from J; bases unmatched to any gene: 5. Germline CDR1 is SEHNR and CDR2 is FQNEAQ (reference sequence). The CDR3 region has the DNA TGTGCCAGCAGCCCCATAGGGGGCAATTCACCCCTCCACTTT. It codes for CASSPIGGNSPLHF.

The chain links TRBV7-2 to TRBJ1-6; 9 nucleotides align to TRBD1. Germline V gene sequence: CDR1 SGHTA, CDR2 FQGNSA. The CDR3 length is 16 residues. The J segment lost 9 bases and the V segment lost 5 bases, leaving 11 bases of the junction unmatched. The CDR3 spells CASSPRQGVFGSPLHF. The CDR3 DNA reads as TGTGCCAGCAGCCCTAGACAGGGGGTATTCGGTTCACCCCTCCACTTT.

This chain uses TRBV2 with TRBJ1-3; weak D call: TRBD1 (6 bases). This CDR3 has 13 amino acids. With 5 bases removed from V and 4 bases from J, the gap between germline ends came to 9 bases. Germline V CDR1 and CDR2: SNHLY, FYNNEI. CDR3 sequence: CASSTGMGNTIYF. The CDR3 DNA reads TGTGCCAGCAGTACAGGGATGGGAAACACCATATATTTT.

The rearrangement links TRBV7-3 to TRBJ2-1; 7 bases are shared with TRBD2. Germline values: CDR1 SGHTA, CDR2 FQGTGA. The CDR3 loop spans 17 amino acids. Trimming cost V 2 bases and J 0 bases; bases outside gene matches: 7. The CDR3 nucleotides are TGTGCCAGCAGCTTATCGGGGGGAATGGGCTCCTACAATGAGCAGTTCTTC. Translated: CASSLSGGMGSYNEQFF.

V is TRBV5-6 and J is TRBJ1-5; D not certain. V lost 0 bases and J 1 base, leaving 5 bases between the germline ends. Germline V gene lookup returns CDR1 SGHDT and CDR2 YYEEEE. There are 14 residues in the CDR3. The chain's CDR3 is CASSLALSNQPQHF. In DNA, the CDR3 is TGTGCCAGCAGCTTGGCGTTGAGCAATCAGCCCCAGCATTTT.

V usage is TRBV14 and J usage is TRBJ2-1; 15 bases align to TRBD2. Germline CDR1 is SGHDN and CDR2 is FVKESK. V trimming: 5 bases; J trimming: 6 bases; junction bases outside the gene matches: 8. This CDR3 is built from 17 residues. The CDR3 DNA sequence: TGTGCCAGCAGCTATTGGACTAGCGGGAGGGAGAGCAATGAGCAGTTCTTC. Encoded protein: CASSYWTSGRESNEQFF.

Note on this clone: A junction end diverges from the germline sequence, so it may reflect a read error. For the CDR3, the DNA is TGTGCCCGCAGCGGGGGGGGGCTTCAGCCCCAGCATTTT. Protein product: CARSGGGLQPQHF. V usage is TRBV5-6 and J usage is TRBJ1-5, with D possibly being TRBD1 (6 bases). From germline, CDR1 is SGHDT and CDR2 YYEEEE. The CDR3 has 13 residues.

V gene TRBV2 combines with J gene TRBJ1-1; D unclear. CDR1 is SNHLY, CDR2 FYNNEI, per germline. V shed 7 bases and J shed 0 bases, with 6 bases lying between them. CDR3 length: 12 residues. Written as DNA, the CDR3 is TGTGCCAGCACCAACATGAACACTGAAGCTTTCTTT. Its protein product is CASTNMNTEAFF.

This chain's CDR3 is CASSPKRGTGSVDTEAFF. The CDR3, as DNA: TGTGCCAGCTCACCAAAAAGAGGCACAGGTAGTGTGGACACTGAAGCTTTCTTT. The chain combines TRBV18 with TRBJ1-1, with D perhaps matching TRBD1 (5 bases). Per germline, CDR1 KGHSH and CDR2 LQKENI. This CDR3 contains 18 residues. The germline V and J ends were trimmed by 2 bases and 3 bases, with 22 bases remaining between them.

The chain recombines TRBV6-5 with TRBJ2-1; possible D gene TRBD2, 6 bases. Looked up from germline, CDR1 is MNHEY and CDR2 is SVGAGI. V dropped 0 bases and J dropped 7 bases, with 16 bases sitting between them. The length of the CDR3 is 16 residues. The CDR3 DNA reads TGTGCCAGCAGTTACTCGAGTTTAAGGGCGGGGAATGAGCAGTTCTTC. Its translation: CASSYSSLRAGNEQFF.

CDR3 nucleotide sequence: TGTGCCAGCAGCGTGGGCAGCAACTCTGGAAACACCATATATTTT. This sequence encodes CASSVGSNSGNTIYF. The chain links TRBV9 to TRBJ1-3; D unclear. The CDR3 spans 15 residues. Trimming cost V 2 bases and J 0 bases, with 9 bases left between them. From germline, CDR1 is SGDLS and CDR2 YYNGEE. The full variable domain, with the rest looked up from reference TRBV9 and TRBJ1-3, is DSGVTQTPKHLITATGQRVTLRCSPRSGDLSVYWYQQSLDQGLQFLIQYYNGEERAKGNILERFSAQQFPDLHSELNLSSLELGDSALYFCASSVGSNSGNTIYFGEGSWLTVV.

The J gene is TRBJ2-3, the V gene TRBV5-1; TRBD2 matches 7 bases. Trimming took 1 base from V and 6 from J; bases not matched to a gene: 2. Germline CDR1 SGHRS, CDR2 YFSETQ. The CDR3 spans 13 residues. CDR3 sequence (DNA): TGCGCCAGCAGCTTGTTGCGGGGGGATACGCAGTATTTT. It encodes CASSLLRGDTQYF.

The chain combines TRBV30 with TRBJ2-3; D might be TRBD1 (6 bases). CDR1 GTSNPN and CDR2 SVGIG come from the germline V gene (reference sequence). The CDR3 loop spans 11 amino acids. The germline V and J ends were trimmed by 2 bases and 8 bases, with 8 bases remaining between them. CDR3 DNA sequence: TGTGCCTGGAGTCAGGGGTCTACGCAGTATTTT. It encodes CAWSQGSTQYF.

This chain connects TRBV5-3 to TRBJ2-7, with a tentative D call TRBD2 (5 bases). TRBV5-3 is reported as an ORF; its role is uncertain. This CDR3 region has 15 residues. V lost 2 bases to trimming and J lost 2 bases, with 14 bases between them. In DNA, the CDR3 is TGTGCCAGAAGCTTTCATAGAGGGTCTCCCTACGAGCAGTACTTC. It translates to CARSFHRGSPYEQYF.

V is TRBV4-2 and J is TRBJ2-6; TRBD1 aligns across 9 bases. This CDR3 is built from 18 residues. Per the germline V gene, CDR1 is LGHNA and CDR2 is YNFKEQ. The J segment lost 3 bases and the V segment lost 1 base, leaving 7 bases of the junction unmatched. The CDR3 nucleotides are TGTGCCAGCAGCCAAGTGGGACAGGGAGCAGGTGGGGCCAACGTCCTGACTTTC. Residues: CASSQVGQGAGGANVLTF.

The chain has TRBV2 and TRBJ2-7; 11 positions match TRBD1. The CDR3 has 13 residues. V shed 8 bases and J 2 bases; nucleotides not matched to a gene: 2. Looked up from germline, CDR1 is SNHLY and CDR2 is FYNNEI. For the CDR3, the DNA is TGTGCCAGCGGGGACAGGGGGACCTACGAGCAGTACTTC. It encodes CASGDRGTYEQYF.

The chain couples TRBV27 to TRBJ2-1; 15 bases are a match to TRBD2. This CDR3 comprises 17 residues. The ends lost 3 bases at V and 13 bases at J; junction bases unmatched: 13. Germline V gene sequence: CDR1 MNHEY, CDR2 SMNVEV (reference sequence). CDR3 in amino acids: CASSFCQIRTSGRVQFF. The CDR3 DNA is TGTGCCAGCAGTTTCTGCCAAATCCGGACTAGCGGGAGGGTTCAGTTCTTC.

CDR3 region: CASSSDRVRGYTF. DNA for the CDR3: TGTGCCAGTAGTTCGGACAGGGTTCGTGGCTACACCTTC. The chain recombines TRBV19 with TRBJ1-2, with TRBD1 matching 8 bases. V lost 5 bases and J lost 7; bases outside the gene matches: 6. Germline CDR1 LNHDA, CDR2 SQIVND (reference sequence). The CDR3 spans 13 residues.

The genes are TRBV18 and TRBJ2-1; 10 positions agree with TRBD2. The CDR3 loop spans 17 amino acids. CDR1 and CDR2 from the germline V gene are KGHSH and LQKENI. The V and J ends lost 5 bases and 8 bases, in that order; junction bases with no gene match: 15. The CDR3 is CASSSRMATSGWDEQFF. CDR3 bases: TGTGCCAGCTCATCACGCATGGCGACTAGCGGGTGGGATGAGCAGTTCTTC. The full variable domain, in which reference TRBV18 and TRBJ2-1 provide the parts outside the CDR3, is NAGVMQNPRHLVRRRGQEARLRCSPMKGHSHVYWYRQLPEEGLKFMVYLQKENIIDESGMPKERFSAEFPKEGPSILRIQQVVRGDSAAYFCASSSRMATSGWDEQFFGPGTRLTVL.

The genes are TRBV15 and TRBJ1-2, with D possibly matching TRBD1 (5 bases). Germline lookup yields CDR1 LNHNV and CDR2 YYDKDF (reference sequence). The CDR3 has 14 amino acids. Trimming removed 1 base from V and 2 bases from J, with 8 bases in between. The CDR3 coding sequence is TGTGCCACCAGCAGAGGTAGGGGCAACTATGGCTACACCTTC. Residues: CATSRGRGNYGYTF.